The 4 T cell receptor beta chains reported below all come from one sample, sequenced in a study of metastatic and nonmetastatic thyroid tumors. TCRdb re-called the PCR reads with MiXCR. The top ten clones hold over 3.5% of a sample with roughly 40,000 clones, roughly a sixth of them seen once. Each patient went into thyroid surgery without having received any treatment. Sequencing was carried out using blood. The source is a female donor with papillary thyroid cancer or a benign thyroid nodule (not recorded which). Some clones in this sample may be carry-over from other donors' samples.

This clone appeared once. Likely a read error: the CDR3 ends without its conserved phenylalanine or tryptophan. DNA of the CDR3: TGCAGTGCTATGAAGACGGTTTCCCACAATGAGCAGTTCCTC. This codes for CSAMKTVSHNEQFL. This chain uses TRBV20-1 with TRBJ2-1; no definite D call. Germline values: CDR1 DFQATT, CDR2 SNEGSKA (reference sequence). The CDR3 is 14 residues long. The V end was cut by 4 bases, the J end by 5 bases, with 15 bases between.

As to this clone: This sample also contains other DNA sequences that code for the same CDR3. This chain uses TRBV12-5 with TRBJ2-3; 8 bases align to TRBD1. Germline values: CDR1 LGHNT, CDR2 FRNRAP. The CDR3 has 14 amino acids. Trimming removed 5 bases from V and 3 bases from J; junction bases left unmatched: 4. The CDR3 loop reads CASGPTGGTDTQYF. CDR3 nucleotides: TGTGCTAGTGGTCCTACAGGGGGGACAGATACGCAGTATTTT.

This clone came up many times. The rearrangement joins TRBV28 to TRBJ1-4; weak D call: TRBD1 (6 bases). V lost 6 bases and J lost 2, with 16 bases in between. Germline-derived CDR1 and CDR2 are MDHEN and SYDVKM. The CDR3 contains 16 residues. The chain's CDR3 is CASSLGTIGTNEKLFF. In DNA form, the CDR3 reads TGTGCCAGCAGCCTCGGGACAATTGGGACTAATGAAAAACTGTTTTTT.

This clone was counted only a few times. The V and J genes are TRBV19 and TRBJ2-7; 8 nucleotides line up with TRBD2. J lost 1 base, V lost 3 bases, and 5 bases had no gene match. CDR1 and CDR2 from the germline V gene are LNHDA and SQIVND (reference sequence). CDR3 length: 15 amino acids. The CDR3 DNA sequence: TGTGCCAGTAGTATGTCGGGAGGGGCATCCTACGAGCAGTACTTC. Translation gives CASSMSGGASYEQYF.